This T cell receptor beta chain was recovered during a study of T cells in Graves' hyperthyroidism and ophthalmopathy. This clonotype was seen many times. TCR beta CDR3 sequences were amplified from RNA transcripts. Researchers ran a first-round RT-PCR on the TCR CDR3 using the HTBI primer set. TCRdb re-analysed the multiplex PCR reads in MiXCR, keeping a single row per CDR3 protein. The sample yields 530,000 or so distinct CDR3 sequences, roughly a sixth seen once. CDR3 size: 13 residues. V lost 3 bases and J lost 7, with 12 bases in between. The chain links TRBV12-3 or TRBV12-4 to TRBJ2-5; D not resolved. Source material: blood. The TCR comes from a woman aged 18 to 35 with Graves' ophthalmopathy. CDR3 in DNA: TGTGCCAGCAGTTTTAGCCTACTGGGGACCCAGTACTTC. This translates into CASSFSLLGTQYF.